Listed below are T cell receptor beta chains from one sample, sequenced in a study of T cell responses to AZD1222 COVID-19 vaccine. Libraries were prepared by immunoSEQ multiplex PCR; TCRdb keeps only in-frame clonotypes and omits some of them. The data contain approximately 130,000 clones, 85% to 90% of them singletons. This specimen consisted of peripheral blood, obtained on day 0 of AZD1222 vaccination. These receptors were taken from an adult in good health. The CDR3 runs from the conserved cysteine through the conserved F or W. D genes are given only for firm matches. Where a row states a size, it is once, few, many or the class of an expanded clone; other rows omit it.

j_call clone_size d_call v_call cdr3_nt cdr3_aa
TRBJ2-7 NA TRBD2 TRBV11-2 TGTGCCAGCAGCTTAGGGACTAGCGGAGCCTACGAGCAGTACTTC CASSLGTSGAYEQYF
TRBJ2-5 NA NA TRBV9 TGTGCCAGCAGCGTAGAGGCAGGGTATCCCTACCAAGAGACCCAGTACTTC CASSVEAGYPYQETQYF
TRBJ2-7 NA NA TRBV5-1 TGCGCCAGCAGCTTTTTGGGGCACGGCGAGCAGTACTTC CASSFLGHGEQYF
TRBJ2-7 NA NA TRBV7-2 TGTGCCAGCAGCTTATCCTTAGGTGCCTCTAGCGAGCAGTACTTC CASSLSLGASSEQYF
TRBJ2-6 NA NA TRBV12-5 TGTGCTAGTGAAAGGTCTGGGGCCAACGTCCTGACTTTC CASERSGANVLTF
TRBJ1-4 NA NA TRBV30 TGTGCCTGGTCACCGCAAGCGGGTGAAAAACTGTTTTTT CAWSPQAGEKLFF
TRBJ2-6 NA TRBD2 TRBV9 TGTGCCAGCAGCGTAGGTGTTAGCGGGAGTGCTGGGGCCAACGTCCTGACTTTC CASSVGVSGSAGANVLTF
TRBJ2-7 NA TRBD2 TRBV12-5 TGTGCTAGTGGTTTGCCTAGTTCGACTAGCGATGCCTACGAGCAGTACTTC CASGLPSSTSDAYEQYF
TRBJ1-4 NA NA TRBV7-9 TGTGCCAGCAGCTTCCACCTTGCGTCCAGGGCTAATAATGAAAAACTGTTTTTT CASSFHLASRANNEKLFF
TRBJ1-2 NA NA TRBV19 TGTGCCAGTAGTATAGACGGGGGGACGGACTATGGCTACACCTTC CASSIDGGTDYGYTF
TRBJ2-3 NA TRBD2 TRBV3-1/TRBV3-2 TGTGCCAGCAGCCAATCGGGAGCGGGGGTGAGGGATACGCAGTATTTT CASSQSGAGVRDTQYF
TRBJ1-4 NA NA TRBV5-4 TGTGCCAGCAGCTTGGAGAGAGAAAAACTGTTTTTT CASSLEREKLFF
TRBJ2-7 NA NA TRBV7-2 TGTGCCAGCAGGGACCAGGGGTCCTACGAGCAGTACTTC CASRDQGSYEQYF
TRBJ2-2 NA NA TRBV7-3 TGTGCCAGCAGCTCGACCAGCACCGGGGAGCTGTTTTTT CASSSTSTGELFF
TRBJ2-1 NA TRBD1 TRBV7-9 TGTGCCAGCAGCTTCGCAGGGGGAATCAATGAGCAGTTCTTC CASSFAGGINEQFF
TRBJ2-5 NA TRBD2 TRBV15 TGTGCCACCAGCAGAGTCCAGTTAGCGGGGGGGCTTAAGACCCAGTACTTC CATSRVQLAGGLKTQYF
TRBJ2-1 NA TRBD2 TRBV6-4 TGTGCCAGCAGTACCGGGACTAGTAGTTATGAGCAGTTCTTC CASSTGTSSYEQFF
TRBJ1-2 NA NA TRBV3-1/TRBV3-2 TGTGCCAGCAGCCAAGGGGGTAGAAATGGCTACACCTTC CASSQGGRNGYTF
TRBJ2-1 NA NA TRBV6-1 TGTGCCAGCAGTGAAGGGACCGCACAAGGACGGCAGTTCTTC CASSEGTAQGRQFF
TRBJ2-5 NA TRBD1 TRBV6-5 TGTGCCAGCAGGGGGACAGGGATGGAGACCCAGTACTTC CASRGTGMETQYF
TRBJ1-2 once NA TRBV4-1 TGCGCCAGCAGCCAAGCAGTCAGAAAAGGGAGCTATGGCTACACCTTC CASSQAVRKGSYGYTF
TRBJ1-4 NA NA TRBV10-1 TGCGCCAGCAGCCCATACAGGGCGCGTGAAAAACTGTTTTTT CASSPYRAREKLFF
TRBJ2-5 NA TRBD1 TRBV5-1 TGCGCCAGCAGCTTGGTTCCGAGACAGGGTGCAGAGACCCAGTACTTC CASSLVPRQGAETQYF
TRBJ1-1 NA NA TRBV28 TGTGCCAGCAGTCGACGACACGCTGTGGCTGAAGCTTTCTTT CASSRRHAVAEAFF
TRBJ2-1 NA TRBD2 TRBV27 TGTGCCAGCAGTCTCCTTACTAGCGGGAGGGCTAATGAGCAGTTCTTC CASSLLTSGRANEQFF
TRBJ1-2 once TRBD1 TRBV5-4 TGTGCCAGCAGCTTGGCAGGGGGCTTCGGGGGCTACACCTTC CASSLAGGFGGYTF
TRBJ1-5 NA TRBD1 TRBV5-6 TGTGCCAGCAGCTACTATGGGACAGCGCAAAATCAGCCCCAGCATTTT CASSYYGTAQNQPQHF
TRBJ1-1 NA NA TRBV6-5 TGTGCCAGCAGATTACGACTGAACACTGAAGCTTTCTTT CASRLRLNTEAFF
TRBJ2-7 NA TRBD2 TRBV30 TGTGCCTGGAGCCTGGGGGGGATCTACGAGCAGTACTTC CAWSLGGIYEQYF
TRBJ1-1 NA NA TRBV12-3/TRBV12-4 TGTGCCAGCTGTGGACAAAAGAACACTGAAGCTTTCTTT CASCGQKNTEAFF
TRBJ2-7 NA NA TRBV6-6 TGTGCCAGCAGGCCTCCGGAAAGCTCCTACGAGCAGTACTTC CASRPPESSYEQYF
TRBJ1-2 NA TRBD1 TRBV18 TGTGCCAGCTCACCGCAAACGGGACAGCCTACTGCAGGCTACACCTTC CASSPQTGQPTAGYTF
TRBJ2-2 NA TRBD1 TRBV4-3 TGCGCCAGCAGCCAAGAGGGACAGGCTGACACCGGGGAGCTGTTTTTT CASSQEGQADTGELFF
TRBJ2-2 NA NA TRBV2 TGTGCCAGCATGGAGGAATCGAACACCGGGGAGCTGTTTTTT CASMEESNTGELFF
TRBJ2-7 few NA TRBV5-6 TGTGCCAGCAGCTTGGTCAGGGGGGTCGCCTACGAGCAGTACTTC CASSLVRGVAYEQYF
TRBJ1-1 NA NA TRBV11-2 TGTGCCAGCAGCTTATTTCAGGGGCAAGGCACTGAAGCTTTCTTT CASSLFQGQGTEAFF
TRBJ2-7 NA NA TRBV5-1 TGCGCCAGCAGCTTGGCTCCAGGGGATCCCTACGAGCAGTACTTC CASSLAPGDPYEQYF
TRBJ2-7 NA TRBD2 TRBV6-1 TGTGCCAGCAGTGAAATGGGAGCGGGAGCGGTGAGGGAGCAGTACTTC CASSEMGAGAVREQYF
TRBJ1-2 once NA TRBV5-1 TGCGCCAGCCGCTCAGACTATGGCTACACCTTC CASRSDYGYTF
TRBJ1-6 once TRBD1 TRBV11-1 TGTGCCAGCAGCTTCGGGACAGGGGAAAATTCACCCCTCCACTTT CASSFGTGENSPLHF